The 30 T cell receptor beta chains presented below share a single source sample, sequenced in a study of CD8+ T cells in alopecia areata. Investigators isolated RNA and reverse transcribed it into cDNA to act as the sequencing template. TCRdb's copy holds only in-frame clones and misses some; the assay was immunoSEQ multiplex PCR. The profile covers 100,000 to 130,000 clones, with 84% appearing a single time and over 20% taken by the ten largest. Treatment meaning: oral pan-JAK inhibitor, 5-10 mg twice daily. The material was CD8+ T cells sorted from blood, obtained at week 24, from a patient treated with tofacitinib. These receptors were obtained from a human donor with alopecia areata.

As DNA, the CDR3 is TGCGCCAGCAGCTTCCTTGGACCCGGAAGCTCCTACAATGAGCAGTTCTTC. It translates to CASSFLGPGSSYNEQFF. The J gene is TRBJ2-1, the V gene TRBV5-1; D ambiguous. CDR3 size: 17 residues. The V end was cut by 2 bases, the J end by 0 bases, with 15 bases between. Per the germline V gene, CDR1 is SGHRS and CDR2 is YFSETQ.

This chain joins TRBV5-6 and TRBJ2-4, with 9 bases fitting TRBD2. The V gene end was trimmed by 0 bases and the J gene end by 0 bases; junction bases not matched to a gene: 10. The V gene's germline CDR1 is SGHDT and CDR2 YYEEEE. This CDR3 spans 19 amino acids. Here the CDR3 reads CASSLAGSGGSLAKNIQYF. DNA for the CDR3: TGTGCCAGCAGCTTGGCCGGTAGCGGGGGATCTCTAGCCAAAAACATTCAGTACTTC.

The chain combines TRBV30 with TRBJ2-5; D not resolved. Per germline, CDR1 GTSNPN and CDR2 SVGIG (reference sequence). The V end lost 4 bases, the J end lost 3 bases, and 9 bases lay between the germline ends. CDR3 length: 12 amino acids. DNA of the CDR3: TGTGCCTGGATTACGAAAAAAGAGACCCAGTACTTC. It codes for CAWITKKETQYF. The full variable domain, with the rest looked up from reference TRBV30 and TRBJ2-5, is SQTIHQWPATLVQPVGSPLSLECTVEGTSNPNLYWYRQAAGRGLQLLFYSVGIGQISSEVPQNLSASRPQDRQFILSSKKLLLSDSGFYLCAWITKKETQYFGPGTRLLVL.

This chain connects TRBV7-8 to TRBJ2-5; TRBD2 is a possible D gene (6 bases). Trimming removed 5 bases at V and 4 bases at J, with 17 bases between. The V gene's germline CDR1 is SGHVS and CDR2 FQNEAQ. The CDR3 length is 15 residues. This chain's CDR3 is CASSLTGLLTETQYF. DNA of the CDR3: TGTGCCAGCAGCCTAACGGGACTTCTGACAGAGACCCAGTACTTC.

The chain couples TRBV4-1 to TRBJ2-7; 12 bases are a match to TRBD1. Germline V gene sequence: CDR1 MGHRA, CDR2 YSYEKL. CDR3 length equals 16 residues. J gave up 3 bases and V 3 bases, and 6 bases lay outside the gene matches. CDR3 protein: CASSQSGTGGYYEQYF. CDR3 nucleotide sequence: TGCGCCAGCAGCCAGTCCGGGACAGGGGGCTACTACGAGCAGTACTTC.

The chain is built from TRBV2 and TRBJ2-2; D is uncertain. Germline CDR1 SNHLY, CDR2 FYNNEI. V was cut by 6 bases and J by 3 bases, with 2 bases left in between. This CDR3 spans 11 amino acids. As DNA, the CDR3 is TGTGCCAGCAGGGACACCGGGGAGCTGTTTTTT. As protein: CASRDTGELFF.

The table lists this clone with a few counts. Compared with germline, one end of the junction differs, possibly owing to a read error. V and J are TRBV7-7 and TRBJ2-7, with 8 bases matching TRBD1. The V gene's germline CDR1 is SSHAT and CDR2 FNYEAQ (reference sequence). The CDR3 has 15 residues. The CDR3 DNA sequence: TGTGCTAGCAGCCCCGGGACAGGTGATGTCTACGAGCAGTACTTC. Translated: CASSPGTGDVYEQYF.

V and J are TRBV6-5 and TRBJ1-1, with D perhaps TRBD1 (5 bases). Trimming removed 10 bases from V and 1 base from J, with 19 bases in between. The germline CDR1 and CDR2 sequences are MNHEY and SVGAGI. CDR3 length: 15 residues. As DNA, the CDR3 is TGTGCCACCTTCAGGGCTTCGGGGACGAACACTGAAGCTTTCTTT. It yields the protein CATFRASGTNTEAFF.

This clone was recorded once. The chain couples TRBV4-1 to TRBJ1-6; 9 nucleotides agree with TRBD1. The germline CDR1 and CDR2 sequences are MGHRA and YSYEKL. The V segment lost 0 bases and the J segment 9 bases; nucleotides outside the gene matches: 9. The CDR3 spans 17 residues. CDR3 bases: TGCGCCAGCAGCCAAGATCCGATCGGACAGGGGCTTTCACCCCTCCACTTT. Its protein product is CASSQDPIGQGLSPLHF.

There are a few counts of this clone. The CDR3 coding sequence is TGTGCCAGCAGCCAAGACGGGGAGGTCACAGATACGCAGTATTTT. It translates to CASSQDGEVTDTQYF. The chain recombines TRBV4-2 with TRBJ2-3; perhaps TRBD2 as D (6 bases). Germline V CDR1 and CDR2: LGHNA, YNFKEQ. There are 15 residues in the CDR3. V was clipped by 0 bases and J by 2 bases, with 9 bases between them.

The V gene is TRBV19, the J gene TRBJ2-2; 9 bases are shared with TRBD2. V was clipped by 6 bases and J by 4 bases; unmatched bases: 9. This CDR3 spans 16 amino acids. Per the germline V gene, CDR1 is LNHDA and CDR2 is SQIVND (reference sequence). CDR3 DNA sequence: TGTGCCAGTAGCGGTCGGAGCGGGGGGCTCACCGGGGAGCTGTTTTTT. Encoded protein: CASSGRSGGLTGELFF.

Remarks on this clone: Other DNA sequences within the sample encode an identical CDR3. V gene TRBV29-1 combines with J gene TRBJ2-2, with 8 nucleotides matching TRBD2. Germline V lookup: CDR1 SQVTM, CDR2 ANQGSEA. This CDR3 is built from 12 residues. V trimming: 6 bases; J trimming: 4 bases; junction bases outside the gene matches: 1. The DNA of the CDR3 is TGCAGCGTCGCGGGGGGCACCGGGGAGCTGTTTTTT. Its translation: CSVAGGTGELFF.

CDR3 loop: CASRLADQGVLPLAKNIQYF. The DNA for the CDR3 is TGTGCAAGTCGCTTAGCGGACCAGGGAGTCCTTCCTTTAGCCAAAAACATTCAGTACTTC. The rearrangement joins TRBV12-2 to TRBJ2-4. TRBV12-2 has pseudogene status. The length of the CDR3 is 20 residues.

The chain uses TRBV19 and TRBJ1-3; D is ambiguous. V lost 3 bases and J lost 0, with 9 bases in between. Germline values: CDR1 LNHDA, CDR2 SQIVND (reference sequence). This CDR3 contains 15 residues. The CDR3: CASSIASGSGNTIYF. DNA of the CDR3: TGTGCCAGTAGTATCGCCAGCGGCTCTGGAAACACCATATATTTT.

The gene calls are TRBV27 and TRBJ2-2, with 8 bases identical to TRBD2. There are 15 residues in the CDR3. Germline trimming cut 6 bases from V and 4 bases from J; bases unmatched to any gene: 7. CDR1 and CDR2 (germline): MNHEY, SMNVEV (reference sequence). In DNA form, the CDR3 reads TGTGCCAGCAGGCCGGGACTAGTATCCACCGGGGAGCTGTTTTTT. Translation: CASRPGLVSTGELFF.

Here the CDR3 reads CASSHPGTGKGYTF. CDR3 bases: TGTGCCAGCAGCCATCCCGGGACAGGGAAAGGCTACACCTTC. V and J are TRBV7-9 and TRBJ1-2, with 9 nucleotides matching TRBD1. The ends lost 5 bases at V and 8 bases at J; junction bases unmatched: 9. Germline V CDR1 and CDR2: SEHNR, FQNEAQ (reference sequence). The length of the CDR3 is 14 residues. Variable domain in full (rest from reference TRBV7-9 and TRBJ1-2): DTGVSQNPRHKITKRGQNVTFRCDPISEHNRLYWYRQTLGQGPEFLTYFQNEAQLEKSRLLSDRFSAERPKGSFSTLEIQRTEQGDSAMYLCASSHPGTGKGYTFGSGTRLTVV.

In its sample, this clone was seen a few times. CDR3 sequence: CSVEDRSGQGSYEQYF. The CDR3 DNA reads TGCAGCGTTGAAGATAGGTCGGGACAGGGTTCCTACGAGCAGTACTTC. The genes are TRBV29-1 and TRBJ2-7, with TRBD1 matching over 9 bases. Germline trimming cut 0 bases from V and 1 base from J; bases unmatched to any gene: 7. The CDR3 spans 16 residues. Germline CDR1 is SQVTM and CDR2 is ANQGSEA.

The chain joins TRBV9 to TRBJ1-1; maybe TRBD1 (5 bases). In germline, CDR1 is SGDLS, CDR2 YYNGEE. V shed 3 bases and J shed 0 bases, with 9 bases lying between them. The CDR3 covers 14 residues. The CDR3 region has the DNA TGTGCCAGCAGCGAAGACAGTTTGAACACTGAAGCTTTCTTT. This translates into CASSEDSLNTEAFF.

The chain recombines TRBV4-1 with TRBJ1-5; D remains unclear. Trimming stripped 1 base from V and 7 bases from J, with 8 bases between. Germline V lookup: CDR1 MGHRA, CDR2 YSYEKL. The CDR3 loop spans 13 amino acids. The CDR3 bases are TGCGCCAGCAGCCAAGGGGCCAGCCAGCCCCAGCATTTT. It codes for CASSQGASQPQHF.

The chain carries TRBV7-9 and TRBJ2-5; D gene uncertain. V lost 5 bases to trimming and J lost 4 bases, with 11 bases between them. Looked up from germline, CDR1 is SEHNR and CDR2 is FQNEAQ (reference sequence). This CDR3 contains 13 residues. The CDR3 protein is CASSITSRETQYF. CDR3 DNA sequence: TGTGCCAGCAGCATAACCTCCCGAGAGACCCAGTACTTC. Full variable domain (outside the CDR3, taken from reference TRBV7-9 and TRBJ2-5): DTGVSQNPRHKITKRGQNVTFRCDPISEHNRLYWYRQTLGQGPEFLTYFQNEAQLEKSRLLSDRFSAERPKGSFSTLEIQRTEQGDSAMYLCASSITSRETQYFGPGTRLLVL.

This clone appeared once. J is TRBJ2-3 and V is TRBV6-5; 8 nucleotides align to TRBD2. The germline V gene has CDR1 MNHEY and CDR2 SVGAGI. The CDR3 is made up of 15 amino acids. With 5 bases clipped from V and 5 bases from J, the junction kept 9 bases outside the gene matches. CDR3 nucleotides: TGTGCCAGCAGTCCTCGGGGGGGCTCAGGAGATACGCAGTATTTT. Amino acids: CASSPRGGSGDTQYF.

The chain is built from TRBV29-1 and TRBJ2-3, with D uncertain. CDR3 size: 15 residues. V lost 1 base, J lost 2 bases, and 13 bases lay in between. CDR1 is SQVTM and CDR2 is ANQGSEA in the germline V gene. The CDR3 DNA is TGCAGCGTTGAAGGGATAGGGCAGATCACAGATACGCAGTATTTT. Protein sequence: CSVEGIGQITDTQYF.

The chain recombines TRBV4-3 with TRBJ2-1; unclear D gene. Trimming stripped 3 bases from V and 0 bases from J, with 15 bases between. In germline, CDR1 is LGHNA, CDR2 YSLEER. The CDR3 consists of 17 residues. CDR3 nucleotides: TGCGCCAGCAGCCAGGTCTTAGGGTCGAGCTCCTACAATGAGCAGTTCTTC. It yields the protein CASSQVLGSSSYNEQFF.

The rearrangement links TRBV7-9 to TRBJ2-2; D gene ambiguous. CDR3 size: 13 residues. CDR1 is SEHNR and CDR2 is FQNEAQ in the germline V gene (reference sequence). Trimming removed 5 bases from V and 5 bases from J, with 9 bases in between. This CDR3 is CASSARVTGELFF. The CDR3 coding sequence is TGTGCCAGCAGCGCTCGGGTTACCGGGGAGCTGTTTTTT.

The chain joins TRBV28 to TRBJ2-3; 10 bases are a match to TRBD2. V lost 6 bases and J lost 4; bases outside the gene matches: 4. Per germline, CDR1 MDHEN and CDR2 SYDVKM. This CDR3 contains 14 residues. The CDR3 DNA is TGTGCCAGCAGGGGGCTAGCGGGGGCAGATACGCAGTATTTT. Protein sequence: CASRGLAGADTQYF.

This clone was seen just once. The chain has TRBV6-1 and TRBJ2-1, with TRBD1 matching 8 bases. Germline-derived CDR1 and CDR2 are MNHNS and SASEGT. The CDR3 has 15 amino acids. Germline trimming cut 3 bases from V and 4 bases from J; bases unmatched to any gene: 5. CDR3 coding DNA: TGTGCCAGCAGTGACCGACAGGGGAGGTACAATGAGCAGTTCTTC. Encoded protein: CASSDRQGRYNEQFF.

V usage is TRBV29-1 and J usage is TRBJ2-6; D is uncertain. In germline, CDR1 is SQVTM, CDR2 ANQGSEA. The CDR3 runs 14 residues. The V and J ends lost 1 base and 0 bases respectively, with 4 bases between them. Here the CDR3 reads CSVEAYSGANVLTF. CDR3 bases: TGCAGCGTTGAAGCCTACTCTGGGGCCAACGTCCTGACTTTC.

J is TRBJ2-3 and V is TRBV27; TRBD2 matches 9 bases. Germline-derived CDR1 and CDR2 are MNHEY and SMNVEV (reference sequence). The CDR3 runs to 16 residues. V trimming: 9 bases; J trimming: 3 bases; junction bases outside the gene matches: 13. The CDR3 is CASSPEGLAGTDTQYF. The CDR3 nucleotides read TGTGCCAGTAGTCCCGAAGGGCTAGCGGGGACAGATACGCAGTATTTT.

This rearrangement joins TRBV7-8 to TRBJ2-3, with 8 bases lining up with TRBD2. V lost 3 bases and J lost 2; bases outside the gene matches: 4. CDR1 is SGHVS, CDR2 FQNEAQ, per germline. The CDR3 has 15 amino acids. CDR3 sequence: CASSLRGGLTDTQYF. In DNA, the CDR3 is TGTGCCAGCAGCTTGCGCGGGGGGCTCACAGATACGCAGTATTTT.

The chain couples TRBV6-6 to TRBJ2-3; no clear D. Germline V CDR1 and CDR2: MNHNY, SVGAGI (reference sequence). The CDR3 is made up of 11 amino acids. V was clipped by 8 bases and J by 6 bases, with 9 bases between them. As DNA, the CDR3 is TGTGCCAGCGGTCCTCGGGATACGCAGTATTTT. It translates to CASGPRDTQYF.